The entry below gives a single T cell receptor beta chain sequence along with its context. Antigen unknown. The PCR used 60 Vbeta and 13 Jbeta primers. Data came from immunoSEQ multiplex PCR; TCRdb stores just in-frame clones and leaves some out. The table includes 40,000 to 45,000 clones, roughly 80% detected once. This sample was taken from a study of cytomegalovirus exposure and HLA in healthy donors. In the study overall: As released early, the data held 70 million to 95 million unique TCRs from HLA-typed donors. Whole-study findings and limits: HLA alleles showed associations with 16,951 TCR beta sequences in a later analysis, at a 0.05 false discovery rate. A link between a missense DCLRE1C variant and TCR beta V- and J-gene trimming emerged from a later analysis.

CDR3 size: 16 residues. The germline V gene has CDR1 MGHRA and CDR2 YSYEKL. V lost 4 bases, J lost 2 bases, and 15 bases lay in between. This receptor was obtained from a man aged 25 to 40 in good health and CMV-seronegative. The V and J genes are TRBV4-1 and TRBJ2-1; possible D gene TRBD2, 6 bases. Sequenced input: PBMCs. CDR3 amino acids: CASSRLAAPPYNEQFF. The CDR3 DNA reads TGCGCCAGCAGCCGATTAGCGGCTCCCCCCTACAATGAGCAGTTCTTC.